In this sample, the clone carrying this T cell receptor (beta chain) turned up once. The antigen remains unidentified. CDR3 length: 15 amino acids. V was trimmed by 0 bases and J by 5 bases, leaving 10 bases between them. From germline, CDR1 is SGHTA and CDR2 FQGNSA. This entry comes from a study of radiation and T cells in renal cell carcinoma. The overall study: Nephrectomy followed 15 Gy stereotactic body radiation by 4 weeks.

Measured with immunoSEQ multiplex PCR; TCRdb has only the in-frame clones, and not every one. The sample yields more than 75,000 clones, 70% to 85% seen once. Whole-study results and caveats: In blood, top tumor clones expanded by 2 weeks, shrinking by 4.

Time point here: baseline pretreatment blood. Treatment specified: 15 Gy SBRT to primary tumor, nephrectomy 4 weeks later. This renal cell carcinoma was of the clear cell type. The chain has TRBV7-2 and TRBJ1-4; D not certain. The TCR comes from a man aged 60 to 69 with renal cell carcinoma. This specimen consisted of blood, obtained from a patient whose treatment included radiotherapy and nephrectomy. CDR3 residues: CASSLARTANEKLFF. CDR3 nucleotide sequence: TGTGCCAGCAGCTTAGCGCGAACGGCAAATGAAAAACTGTTTTTT.